These 2 T cell receptor beta chains came from one sample sequenced in a study of T-cell reconstitution after alpha-beta-depleted transplantation in children. TCRbeta library construction was performed incorporating unique molecular identifiers. MiXCR, applied by TCRdb to the PCR reads, yields one record per CDR3 protein. This sample yields about 230,000 distinct CDR3 sequences, of which 9.7% are seen a single time; approximately 4.7% belongs to the top ten. The material was PBMCs from the stem cell graft donor, obtained from the stem cell graft. The source of these receptors is a human donor who donated a stem cell graft to a child with SCID.

The CDR3 DNA follows: TGTGCCAGCAGCGGTAGCGGGGGGTCCTACAATGAGCAGTTCTTC. Its translation: CASSGSGGSYNEQFF. The rearrangement uses TRBV9 and TRBJ2-1; TRBD2 matches at 10 bases. V gave up 3 bases and J gave up 1 base; unmatched junction bases: 1. The CDR3 loop spans 15 amino acids. Per the germline V gene, CDR1 is SGDLS and CDR2 is YYNGEE.

There are a few counts of this clonotype. The rearrangement joins TRBV24-1 to TRBJ1-5, with D tentatively TRBD1 (5 bases). V was clipped by 3 bases and J by 6 bases, with 14 bases between them. This CDR3 is built from 15 residues. Germline CDR1 KGHDR, CDR2 SFDVKD. The chain's CDR3 is CATSDSRAAGQPQHF. The CDR3 nucleotides read TGTGCCACCAGTGATAGCAGGGCCGCAGGTCAGCCCCAGCATTTT.